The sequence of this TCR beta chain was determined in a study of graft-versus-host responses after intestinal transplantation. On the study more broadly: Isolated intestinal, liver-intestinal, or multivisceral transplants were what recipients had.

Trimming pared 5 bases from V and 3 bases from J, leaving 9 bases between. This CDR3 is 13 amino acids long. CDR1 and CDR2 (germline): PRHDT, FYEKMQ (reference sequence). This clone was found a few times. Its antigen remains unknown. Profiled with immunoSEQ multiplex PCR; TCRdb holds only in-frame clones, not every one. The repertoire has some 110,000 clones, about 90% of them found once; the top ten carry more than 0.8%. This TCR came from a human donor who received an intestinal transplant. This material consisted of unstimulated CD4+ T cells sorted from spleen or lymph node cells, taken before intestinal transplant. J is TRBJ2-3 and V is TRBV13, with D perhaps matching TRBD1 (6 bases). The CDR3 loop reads CASSPQGTDTQYF. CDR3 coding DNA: TGTGCCAGCAGCCCACAGGGAACAGATACGCAGTATTTT.